Listed below are T cell receptor beta chains from one sample, sequenced in a study of T cells in narcolepsy. Sequenced by immunoSEQ multiplex PCR; TCRdb stores in-frame clones only, minus some. The table lists tens of thousands of clones, roughly 80% of them singletons. Sequenced material: memory (CD45RA-) CD4+ T cells from blood. These TCRs come from a human donor in good health. CDR3s include the opening cysteine and the closing phenylalanine or tryptophan. A D gene is named only where the DNA matches it firmly. Size tells how often a clone was seen (once, few, many) or the class of an expanded clone, and some rows leave it out.

d_gene: NA
v_gene: TRBV7-6
abundance: once
j_gene: TRBJ1-3
CDR3nt: TGTGCCAGCAGCTTAGACCCTAACAGGGACTCTGGAAACACCATATATTTT
CDR3aa: CASSLDPNRDSGNTIYF

d_gene: NA
v_gene: TRBV20-1
abundance: NA
j_gene: TRBJ1-1
CDR3nt: TGCAGTGCTAGACACCATGAAGCTTTCTTT
CDR3aa: CSARHHEAFF

d_gene: TRBD2
v_gene: TRBV9
abundance: NA
j_gene: TRBJ2-7
CDR3nt: TGTGCCAGCAGCGTAGGTGACAGGGGACTAGCGGGAGGGCCCTACGAGCAGTACTTC
CDR3aa: CASSVGDRGLAGGPYEQYF

d_gene: NA
v_gene: TRBV29-1
abundance: once
j_gene: TRBJ1-1
CDR3nt: TGCAGCGTCAGGGGAACTGGCACTGAAGCTTTCTTT
CDR3aa: CSVRGTGTEAFF

d_gene: NA
v_gene: TRBV20-1
abundance: NA
j_gene: TRBJ1-2
CDR3nt: TGCAGTGCTAGAACAGGGAATGGCTACACCTTC
CDR3aa: CSARTGNGYTF

d_gene: TRBD2
v_gene: TRBV11-2
abundance: NA
j_gene: TRBJ2-6
CDR3nt: TGTGCCAGCAGCTTAGCCCAGCGGGGTGGATCTGGGGCCAACGTCCTGACTTTC
CDR3aa: CASSLAQRGGSGANVLTF

d_gene: NA
v_gene: TRBV5-4
abundance: NA
j_gene: TRBJ2-3
CDR3nt: TGTGCCAGCAGCCTCTCGGGTCCAGATACGCAGTATTTT
CDR3aa: CASSLSGPDTQYF

d_gene: TRBD1
v_gene: TRBV25-1
abundance: once
j_gene: TRBJ1-6
CDR3nt: TGTGCCAGCAGTGTCCCGGGGACAGGGCTTTCACCCCTCCACTTT
CDR3aa: CASSVPGTGLSPLHF

d_gene: NA
v_gene: TRBV7-2
abundance: NA
j_gene: TRBJ2-7
CDR3nt: TGTGCCAGCGGAAACACGGACTCCTACGAGCAGTACTTC
CDR3aa: CASGNTDSYEQYF

d_gene: NA
v_gene: TRBV7-3
abundance: NA
j_gene: TRBJ2-2
CDR3nt: TGTGCCAGCAGCCTAGGGGCGAACACCGGGGAGCTGTTTTTT
CDR3aa: CASSLGANTGELFF

d_gene: TRBD1
v_gene: TRBV2
abundance: NA
j_gene: TRBJ1-2
CDR3nt: TGTGCCAGCAGTCCGGACAGGGTTATGGATGGCTACACCTTC
CDR3aa: CASSPDRVMDGYTF

d_gene: NA
v_gene: TRBV27
abundance: NA
j_gene: TRBJ2-1
CDR3nt: TGTGCCAGCAGAACCCAGGGCCCCAGCTCCTACAATGAGCAGTTCTTC
CDR3aa: CASRTQGPSSYNEQFF

d_gene: NA
v_gene: TRBV5-5
abundance: NA
j_gene: TRBJ2-1
CDR3nt: TGTGCCAGCAGCCCCTTAGGGGGGCCGGGTGATGAGCAGTTCTTC
CDR3aa: CASSPLGGPGDEQFF

d_gene: NA
v_gene: TRBV9
abundance: NA
j_gene: TRBJ2-2
CDR3nt: TGTGCCAGCAGCGTAGTGGGGACCGGGGAGCTGTTTTTT
CDR3aa: CASSVVGTGELFF

d_gene: TRBD2
v_gene: TRBV5-1
abundance: NA
j_gene: TRBJ2-1
CDR3nt: TGCGCCAGCAGCTTGGCGGGGGGTCACAATGAGCAGTTCTTC
CDR3aa: CASSLAGGHNEQFF

d_gene: TRBD2
v_gene: TRBV28
abundance: few
j_gene: TRBJ2-4
CDR3nt: TGTGCCAGCAGGCTGGCCGGGGGGGACATTCAGTACTTC
CDR3aa: CASRLAGGDIQYF

d_gene: NA
v_gene: TRBV2
abundance: NA
j_gene: TRBJ1-4
CDR3nt: TGTGCCGGTGGGACGGATCAGGAAAAACTGTTTTTT
CDR3aa: CAGGTDQEKLFF

d_gene: NA
v_gene: TRBV10-2
abundance: NA
j_gene: TRBJ2-5
CDR3nt: TGCGCCAGCAGGCGGGACACAGAGACCCAGTACTTC
CDR3aa: CASRRDTETQYF

d_gene: NA
v_gene: TRBV9
abundance: NA
j_gene: TRBJ2-5
CDR3nt: TGTGCCAGCACAGCAGGACAAGGGCAAGAGACCCAGTACTTC
CDR3aa: CASTAGQGQETQYF

d_gene: TRBD2
v_gene: TRBV11-1
abundance: NA
j_gene: TRBJ2-1
CDR3nt: TGTGCCAGCAGCTCGGGACTAGCGGGAGGATCCTACAATGAGCAGTTCTTC
CDR3aa: CASSSGLAGGSYNEQFF

d_gene: TRBD1
v_gene: TRBV6-1
abundance: NA
j_gene: TRBJ1-3
CDR3nt: TGTGCCAGCAGCATGGACAGGGCGGCTGGAAACACCATATATTTT
CDR3aa: CASSMDRAAGNTIYF

d_gene: TRBD1
v_gene: TRBV19
abundance: NA
j_gene: TRBJ1-6
CDR3nt: TGTGCCAGTCGAATCGGCCCGACAGGGACGAATTCACCCCTCCACTTT
CDR3aa: CASRIGPTGTNSPLHF

d_gene: TRBD1
v_gene: TRBV2
abundance: NA
j_gene: TRBJ1-5
CDR3nt: TGTGCCAGCAGTGCCAGGACAGGGGATCAGCCCCAGCATTTT
CDR3aa: CASSARTGDQPQHF

d_gene: NA
v_gene: TRBV6-4
abundance: few
j_gene: TRBJ2-7
CDR3nt: TGTGCCAGCAGTAGCGGTCCCTGGGCCGAGCAGTACTTC
CDR3aa: CASSSGPWAEQYF

d_gene: NA
v_gene: TRBV2
abundance: NA
j_gene: TRBJ1-1
CDR3nt: TGTGCCAGCGGGGGGCAGCTCGGAACTGAAGCTTTCTTT
CDR3aa: CASGGQLGTEAFF

d_gene: NA
v_gene: TRBV5-6
abundance: NA
j_gene: TRBJ1-4
CDR3nt: TGTGCCAGCAGCTTCGGCTCGATAGCAACTAATGAAAAACTGTTTTTT
CDR3aa: CASSFGSIATNEKLFF

d_gene: TRBD1
v_gene: TRBV6-5
abundance: NA
j_gene: TRBJ1-2
CDR3nt: TGTGCCAGCAGTAGACCCCAGGGGGCTCACTATGGCTACACCTTC
CDR3aa: CASSRPQGAHYGYTF

d_gene: TRBD1
v_gene: TRBV7-3
abundance: NA
j_gene: TRBJ1-1
CDR3nt: TGTGCCAGCAGCTGGACCTTGGACAGGGACACTGAAGCTTTCTTT
CDR3aa: CASSWTLDRDTEAFF

d_gene: TRBD1
v_gene: TRBV6-1
abundance: NA
j_gene: TRBJ1-1
CDR3nt: TGTGCCAGCAGCCTCTCACAGGGGCTGGGGACTGAAGCTTTCTTT
CDR3aa: CASSLSQGLGTEAFF

d_gene: NA
v_gene: TRBV5-4
abundance: NA
j_gene: TRBJ2-7
CDR3nt: TGTGCCAGCAACCCGGACAACTCCTACGAGCAGTACTTC
CDR3aa: CASNPDNSYEQYF

d_gene: NA
v_gene: TRBV30
abundance: NA
j_gene: TRBJ1-5
CDR3nt: TGTGCCTGGAGTGCGGGACACGGGCAGCCCCAGCATTTT
CDR3aa: CAWSAGHGQPQHF

d_gene: NA
v_gene: TRBV6-6
abundance: few
j_gene: TRBJ1-2
CDR3nt: TGTGCCAGCAGTTACTCGAGGGCAGGGGATGGCTACACCTTC
CDR3aa: CASSYSRAGDGYTF

d_gene: NA
v_gene: TRBV10-3
abundance: few
j_gene: TRBJ2-7
CDR3nt: TGTGCCATCAGTGAGTCCGGGACCAACTACGAGCAGTACTTC
CDR3aa: CAISESGTNYEQYF

d_gene: NA
v_gene: TRBV5-4
abundance: NA
j_gene: TRBJ1-2
CDR3nt: TGTGCCAGCAGCTTCCCGCAGAACTATGGCTACACCTTC
CDR3aa: CASSFPQNYGYTF

d_gene: TRBD1
v_gene: TRBV6-5
abundance: NA
j_gene: TRBJ1-1
CDR3nt: TGTGCCAGCAGTCAGACAGGGAGGAGTGGCACTGAAGCTTTCTTT
CDR3aa: CASSQTGRSGTEAFF

d_gene: NA
v_gene: TRBV13
abundance: NA
j_gene: TRBJ2-7
CDR3nt: TGTGCCAGCACCATCCGCCGGGGGGCGCGGTACGAGCAGTACTTC
CDR3aa: CASTIRRGARYEQYF

d_gene: NA
v_gene: TRBV2
abundance: NA
j_gene: TRBJ1-5
CDR3nt: TGTGCCAGCAGTGAACAGACGGTTAGCAATCAGCCCCAGCATTTT
CDR3aa: CASSEQTVSNQPQHF

d_gene: NA
v_gene: TRBV10-2
abundance: NA
j_gene: TRBJ2-5
CDR3nt: TGCGCCAGCAGCCAACTAGACGGAGAGACCCAGTACTTC
CDR3aa: CASSQLDGETQYF

d_gene: TRBD2
v_gene: TRBV6-6
abundance: NA
j_gene: TRBJ2-1
CDR3nt: TGTGCCAGCAGCACTAGCGGGCCCCACAATGAGCAGTTCTTC
CDR3aa: CASSTSGPHNEQFF

d_gene: NA
v_gene: TRBV11-3
abundance: NA
j_gene: TRBJ2-1
CDR3nt: TGTGCCAGCAGCTTCGGGGGTCATGAGCAGTTCTTC
CDR3aa: CASSFGGHEQFF

d_gene: NA
v_gene: TRBV30
abundance: NA
j_gene: TRBJ1-1
CDR3nt: TGTGCCTGGAGTGGGATACGAACTGAAGCTTTCTTT
CDR3aa: CAWSGIRTEAFF

d_gene: NA
v_gene: TRBV29-1
abundance: NA
j_gene: TRBJ2-7
CDR3nt: TGCAGCGTTGGTCAGGGTGCCTACGAGCAGTACTTC
CDR3aa: CSVGQGAYEQYF

d_gene: TRBD1
v_gene: TRBV7-2
abundance: NA
j_gene: TRBJ1-1
CDR3nt: TGTGCCAGCAGTACGGCCGGGACAGGGTCGTTTGCTTTCTTT
CDR3aa: CASSTAGTGSFAFF

d_gene: NA
v_gene: TRBV4-1
abundance: few
j_gene: TRBJ1-1
CDR3nt: TGCGCCAGCAGCCCCCAGCCCGGGGCTACTGAAGCTTTCTTT
CDR3aa: CASSPQPGATEAFF

d_gene: TRBD1
v_gene: TRBV19
abundance: few
j_gene: TRBJ2-6
CDR3nt: TGTGCCAGTAGAGGACAGGGGCCTGGGGCCAACGTCCTGACTTTC
CDR3aa: CASRGQGPGANVLTF

d_gene: TRBD1
v_gene: TRBV18
abundance: NA
j_gene: TRBJ1-1
CDR3nt: TGTGCCAGCTCACCAGTCCCGGGACAGGGTTCGGGCACTGAAGCTTTCTTT
CDR3aa: CASSPVPGQGSGTEAFF

d_gene: NA
v_gene: TRBV27
abundance: NA
j_gene: TRBJ2-7
CDR3nt: TGTGCCAGCAGCTTTGGTCGAGAGGGCGCTGGCTACTACGAGCAGTACTTC
CDR3aa: CASSFGREGAGYYEQYF

d_gene: NA
v_gene: TRBV5-1
abundance: NA
j_gene: TRBJ2-3
CDR3nt: TGCGCCAGCAGCTTGGGGGACCCCTACACAGATACGCAGTATTTT
CDR3aa: CASSLGDPYTDTQYF

d_gene: NA
v_gene: TRBV5-1
abundance: NA
j_gene: TRBJ2-3
CDR3nt: TGCGCCAGCAGCTGGGGCCGTGCGGTCACAGATACGCAGTATTTT
CDR3aa: CASSWGRAVTDTQYF

d_gene: NA
v_gene: TRBV6-6
abundance: NA
j_gene: TRBJ1-3
CDR3nt: TGTGCCAGCAGACAGTACTCTGGAAACACCATATATTTT
CDR3aa: CASRQYSGNTIYF

d_gene: NA
v_gene: TRBV6-1
abundance: NA
j_gene: TRBJ1-4
CDR3nt: TGTGCCAGCAGTGAAGCGGGGATTGCAACTAATGAAAAACTGTTTTTT
CDR3aa: CASSEAGIATNEKLFF

d_gene: TRBD2
v_gene: TRBV5-4
abundance: NA
j_gene: TRBJ2-5
CDR3nt: TGTGCCAGCAGCCCGCCTTGGACTAGCGGGAGGCGGGAGACCCAGTACTTC
CDR3aa: CASSPPWTSGRRETQYF

d_gene: NA
v_gene: TRBV18
abundance: NA
j_gene: TRBJ1-1
CDR3nt: TGTGCCAGCTCACCATCGACAGTGAACACTGAAGCTTTCTTT
CDR3aa: CASSPSTVNTEAFF

d_gene: TRBD1
v_gene: TRBV9
abundance: NA
j_gene: TRBJ1-2
CDR3nt: TGTGCCAGCAGCCCGTCAGGGGACAGGACACCCTATGGCTACACCTTC
CDR3aa: CASSPSGDRTPYGYTF

d_gene: NA
v_gene: TRBV19
abundance: NA
j_gene: TRBJ2-7
CDR3nt: TGTGCCTCACAAGGCAGGGCCGGCGAGCAGTACTTC
CDR3aa: CASQGRAGEQYF

d_gene: NA
v_gene: TRBV12-1
abundance: NA
j_gene: TRBJ2-3
CDR3nt: TGTGCCAGCAGTCCACCGGGACTAGGCATATCAGATACGCAGTATTTT
CDR3aa: CASSPPGLGISDTQYF

d_gene: NA
v_gene: TRBV5-8
abundance: NA
j_gene: TRBJ1-1
CDR3nt: TGTGCCAGTCGCGTAGATATGAACACTGAAGCTTTCTTT
CDR3aa: CASRVDMNTEAFF